One sample yielded the 26 T cell receptor beta chains listed below, sequenced in a study of blood T cell repertoires in COVID-19. TCRdb's copy holds only in-frame clones and misses some; the assay was immunoSEQ multiplex PCR. The table lists some 240,000 clones, around 85% of them singletons. The sequencing sample was made of peripheral blood. These receptor sequences come from a woman at least 80 years old with acute or convalescent COVID-19.

Only a few counts were recorded for this clone. This chain links TRBV29-1 with TRBJ1-2, with D unclear. V lost 1 base and J 0 bases, leaving 24 bases between the germline ends. The CDR3 runs 19 residues. Germline CDR1 SQVTM, CDR2 ANQGSEA. The DNA for the CDR3 is TGCAGCGTTGAAGTGTTTCAAGGCGCGGCAAAGAAATCTAACTATGGCTACACCTTC. As protein: CSVEVFQGAAKKSNYGYTF.

The chain recombines TRBV19 with TRBJ2-2; 7 nucleotides agree with TRBD1. V lost 6 bases, J lost 6 bases, and 10 bases stayed unmatched. The CDR3 has 15 amino acids. Germline lookup yields CDR1 LNHDA and CDR2 SQIVND (reference sequence). CDR3 coding DNA: TGTGCCAGTAGCCCGACAGGGAAGGGGGCCGGGGAGCTGTTTTTT. It encodes CASSPTGKGAGELFF.

The chain recombines TRBV2 with TRBJ2-3; TRBD2 is a possible D gene (8 bases). V was cut by 5 bases and J by 1 base, with 13 bases left in between. The CDR3 length is 15 residues. Per germline, CDR1 SNHLY and CDR2 FYNNEI. The CDR3 DNA is TGTGCCAGCAGTCCAGGGGGACTAGGCACAGATACGCAGTATTTT. Amino acid sequence: CASSPGGLGTDTQYF.

This clone was picked up a small number of times. The V gene is TRBV19, the J gene TRBJ2-3; TRBD2 matches at 9 bases. The J segment lost 2 bases and the V segment lost 2 bases, leaving 2 bases of the junction unmatched. The CDR3 runs 15 residues. The V gene's germline CDR1 is LNHDA and CDR2 SQIVND (reference sequence). The CDR3 DNA follows: TGTGCCAGTAGTATATTAGCGGGGGCCACAGATACGCAGTATTTT. Protein: CASSILAGATDTQYF. Full variable domain (rest looked up from reference TRBV19 and TRBJ2-3): DGGITQSPKYLFRKEGQNVTLSCEQNLNHDAMYWYRQDPGQGLRLIYYSQIVNDFQKGDIAEGYSVSREKKESFPLTVTSAQKNPTAFYLCASSILAGATDTQYFGPGTRLTVL.

The chain has TRBV19 and TRBJ1-5, with 7 bases fitting TRBD1. CDR3 length equals 16 residues. V trimming: 6 bases; J trimming: 3 bases; junction bases outside the gene matches: 11. Germline CDR1 is LNHDA and CDR2 is SQIVND (reference sequence). The DNA of the CDR3 is TGTGCCAGTAGGCCGACAGGGCGCACCTTCAATCAGCCCCAGCATTTT. Protein: CASRPTGRTFNQPQHF.

This chain links TRBV5-8 with TRBJ1-2; TRBD1 aligns across 8 bases. The CDR3 totals 16 residues. Per germline, CDR1 SGHTS and CDR2 YDEGEE. Trimming at V came to 0 bases and at J to 0 bases, leaving 4 bases not matched to a gene. The CDR3 loop is CASSLETGVSNYGYTF. Here the CDR3 DNA reads TGTGCCAGCAGCTTGGAGACAGGGGTTTCTAACTATGGCTACACCTTC.

The chain has TRBV5-4 and TRBJ1-2; 7 positions agree with TRBD1. V was pared by 4 bases and J by 4 bases, with 7 bases of the junction left unmatched. The germline V gene has CDR1 SGHNT and CDR2 YYREEE (reference sequence). This CDR3 comprises 14 residues. The CDR3 coding sequence is TGTGCCAGCAGCCCGGGGGACAGCCCCTATGGCTACACCTTC. It codes for CASSPGDSPYGYTF.

This rearrangement joins TRBV28 to TRBJ2-6; 10 bases map to TRBD1. V gave up 8 bases and J gave up 13 bases; unmatched junction bases: 20. The CDR3 spans 17 residues. CDR1 and CDR2 from the germline V gene are MDHEN and SYDVKM. CDR3 nucleotide sequence: TGTGCCAGCGGAGGAGGGGCCGGGACAGGGGATTCCAGGGTCCTGACTTTC. Translated, it gives CASGGGAGTGDSRVLTF.

V gene TRBV10-2 combines with J gene TRBJ2-1, with 13 nucleotides matching TRBD2. The CDR3 is 18 residues long. CDR1 is WSHSY, CDR2 SAAADI, per germline. V trimming: 6 bases; J trimming: 7 bases; junction bases outside the gene matches: 15. The chain's CDR3 is CASSGTSGGVPQWNEQFF. The DNA of the CDR3 is TGCGCCAGCAGCGGAACTAGCGGGGGGGTCCCGCAATGGAATGAGCAGTTCTTC.

This clone has just a few counts. The V call is TRBV11-3, the J call TRBJ2-1; possible D gene TRBD1, 5 bases. Trimming stripped 5 bases from V and 6 bases from J, with 14 bases between. Germline CDR1 reads SGHNT; CDR2 reads YENEEA. The CDR3 loop spans 14 amino acids. The CDR3 reads CASSPQGDINEQFF. CDR3 bases: TGTGCCAGCAGCCCCCAAGGGGATATCAATGAGCAGTTCTTC.

This chain links TRBV18 with TRBJ2-5, with 10 bases fitting TRBD2. Trimming cost V 4 bases and J 1 base; bases outside gene matches: 6. Germline CDR1 is KGHSH and CDR2 is LQKENI. The CDR3 is 16 residues long. Here the CDR3 DNA reads TGTGCCAGCTCACAAAAGGCTAGCGGGGGCCAAGAGACCCAGTACTTC. It encodes CASSQKASGGQETQYF. Drawing the rest from reference TRBV18 and TRBJ2-5, the complete variable domain is NAGVMQNPRHLVRRRGQEARLRCSPMKGHSHVYWYRQLPEEGLKFMVYLQKENIIDESGMPKERFSAEFPKEGPSILRIQQVVRGDSAAYFCASSQKASGGQETQYFGPGTRLLVL.

The genes are TRBV18 and TRBJ2-2, with TRBD1 identical over 10 bases. The junction had 6 bases not matched to a gene; V was cut back by 0 bases and J by 8 bases. From germline, CDR1 is KGHSH and CDR2 LQKENI. The CDR3 length is 16 residues. CDR3 in amino acids: CASSPPGTGVPGELFF. CDR3 DNA sequence: TGTGCCAGCTCACCACCCGGGACAGGGGTTCCTGGGGAGCTGTTTTTT.

The J gene is TRBJ1-2, the V gene TRBV5-4; TRBD1 matches at 7 bases. This CDR3 has 15 residues. J gave up 8 bases and V 4 bases, and 14 bases lay outside the gene matches. Germline V CDR1 and CDR2: SGHNT, YYREEE (reference sequence). The CDR3 sequence: CASSGSDRAVGGYTF. CDR3 DNA sequence: TGTGCCAGCAGCGGGTCTGACAGGGCTGTAGGGGGCTACACCTTC.

The chain couples TRBV28 to TRBJ2-7; 7 bases match TRBD2. Per the germline V gene, CDR1 is MDHEN and CDR2 is SYDVKM. J lost 3 bases, V lost 8 bases, and 7 bases had no gene match. The CDR3 is made up of 13 amino acids. The CDR3: CASGQGGDYEQYF. CDR3 DNA: TGTGCCAGCGGGCAGGGAGGGGACTACGAGCAGTACTTC.

The gene calls are TRBV5-1 and TRBJ2-5, with 9 bases identical to TRBD2. The germline V gene encodes CDR1 SGHRS and CDR2 YFSETQ. J was trimmed by 2 bases and V by 0 bases; bases with no gene match: 8. The length of the CDR3 is 17 residues. In DNA form, the CDR3 reads TGCGCCAGCAGCTTGGGGCGGGGGGGCAAGATTCAAGAGACCCAGTACTTC. It is translated as CASSLGRGGKIQETQYF. The variable domain in full, with the rest retrieved from reference TRBV5-1 and TRBJ2-5, is KAGVTQTPRYLIKTRGQQVTLSCSPISGHRSVSWYQQTPGQGLQFLFEYFSETQRNKGNFPGRFSGRQFSNSRSEMNVSTLELGDSALYLCASSLGRGGKIQETQYFGPGTRLLVL.

This clone appeared a few times. The rearrangement links TRBV2 to TRBJ1-5; 8 bases agree with TRBD1. The length of the CDR3 is 15 residues. Germline CDR1 reads SNHLY; CDR2 reads FYNNEI. The trim removed 4 bases at V and 8 bases at J, leaving 10 bases unmatched. This chain's CDR3 is CASSGRRGREEPQHF. In DNA, the CDR3 is TGTGCCAGCAGTGGTCGCAGGGGGCGCGAGGAGCCCCAGCATTTT.

The V call is TRBV27, the J call TRBJ1-2; D might be TRBD1 (5 bases). Trimming took 5 bases from V and 5 from J, leaving 15 bases between them. Germline CDR1 MNHEY, CDR2 SMNVEV (reference sequence). This CDR3 spans 14 amino acids. CDR3 amino acids: CASSTTLGGYGYTF. CDR3 nucleotides: TGTGCCAGCAGTACCACCCTGGGGGGTTATGGCTACACCTTC.

The rearrangement joins TRBV3-1 (or the pseudogene TRBV3-2) to TRBJ2-7; 7 nucleotides line up with TRBD1. The CDR3 spans 15 residues. J was trimmed by 2 bases and V by 3 bases; bases with no gene match: 7. CDR1 and CDR2 from the germline V gene are LGHDT and YNNKEL (reference sequence). The CDR3 reads CASSQNWDSPYEQYF. The CDR3 DNA follows: TGTGCCAGCAGCCAGAATTGGGACAGTCCCTACGAGCAGTACTTC.

This clone was detected only once. The chain joins TRBV7-2 to TRBJ2-3; 8 nucleotides agree with TRBD1. Germline V gene lookup returns CDR1 SGHTA and CDR2 FQGNSA. The length of the CDR3 is 14 residues. V lost 5 bases and J lost 1; bases outside the gene matches: 2. The CDR3 region has the DNA TGTGCCAGCAGCCAGGACAGGGGCACAGATACGCAGTATTTT. Translating it yields CASSQDRGTDTQYF.

The gene calls are TRBV6-5 and TRBJ2-2; maybe TRBD1 (6 bases). V lost 0 bases to trimming and J lost 4 bases, with 9 bases between them. Germline V gene data show CDR1 as MNHEY and CDR2 as SVGAGI. This CDR3 contains 15 residues. CDR3 nucleotides: TGTGCCAGCAGTTACTCGGGGGCGGGCACCGGGGAGCTGTTTTTT. Translated: CASSYSGAGTGELFF.

The V call is TRBV2, the J call TRBJ2-2; possibly TRBD2 for D (5 bases). The CDR3 consists of 13 residues. The germline gives CDR1 SNHLY, CDR2 FYNNEI. V was cut by 4 bases and J by 4 bases, with 7 bases left in between. The CDR3 region has the DNA TGTGCCAGCAGTGTTCGGGGCACCGGGGAGCTGTTTTTT. Protein sequence: CASSVRGTGELFF.

The table lists this clone with a count of one. The chain uses TRBV2 and TRBJ1-4, with 7 bases lining up with TRBD1. Germline V gives CDR1 SNHLY, CDR2 FYNNEI. The V segment lost 6 bases and the J segment 3 bases; nucleotides outside the gene matches: 4. This CDR3 contains 14 residues. The CDR3 spells CASSPRGSNEKLFF. The CDR3 DNA sequence: TGTGCCAGCAGCCCCAGGGGGTCTAATGAAAAACTGTTTTTT. The full variable domain, completed using reference TRBV2 and TRBJ1-4, is EPEVTQTPSHQVTQMGQEVILRCVPISNHLYFYWYRQILGQKVEFLVSFYNNEISEKSEIFDDQFSVERPDGSNFTLKIRSTKLEDSAMYFCASSPRGSNEKLFFGSGTQLSVL.

CDR3 residues: CASSPRQGAVTGANVLTF. CDR3 nucleotides: TGCGCCAGCAGCCCACGACAGGGGGCAGTTACTGGGGCCAACGTCCTGACTTTC. The chain is built from TRBV5-1 and TRBJ2-6; 10 bases map to TRBD1. The germline V gene encodes CDR1 SGHRS and CDR2 YFSETQ. Germline trimming cut 4 bases from V and 2 bases from J; bases unmatched to any gene: 9. CDR3 length: 18 residues.

The chain recombines TRBV6-5 with TRBJ2-7; possible D gene TRBD2, 6 bases. The germline V gene encodes CDR1 MNHEY and CDR2 SVGAGI. The CDR3 length is 15 residues. V was clipped by 7 bases and J by 3 bases, with 19 bases between them. The CDR3, as DNA: TGTGCCAGCACGCGGGGAGGCGGCAGTTACTACGAGCAGTACTTC. Translated: CASTRGGGSYYEQYF.

This clone was observed a few times. The rearrangement joins TRBV18 to TRBJ2-2; a weak D match, TRBD1 (5 bases). This CDR3 region has 12 residues. The V and J ends lost 6 bases and 7 bases respectively, with 9 bases between them. Germline CDR1 and CDR2: KGHSH and LQKENI. CDR3 amino acids: CASSVGDGELFF. The CDR3 nucleotides read TGTGCCAGCTCGGTAGGGGACGGGGAGCTGTTTTTT.

This clone was found a few times. The CDR3, as DNA: TGCAGCGTTGTACCCCGACAGGGGGCAGGGAATGAGCAGTTCTTC. Protein product: CSVVPRQGAGNEQFF. The genes are TRBV29-1 and TRBJ2-1; 10 bases fit TRBD1. The CDR3 loop spans 15 amino acids. Germline loops: CDR1 SQVTM, CDR2 ANQGSEA. V lost 4 bases to trimming and J lost 7 bases; unmatched junction nucleotides: 10.